The present T cell receptor beta chain was sequenced within a study of human T cells and chemical hapten exposure. Study information: From small differences in pooled library volume came most of the variation in per-sample TCR yields.

Study-wide findings and caveats: Those TCRs sitting above 1 in 1000 frequency stayed the same with DPC sensitization.

Indicated time point: patch test 1, 2 weeks after DPC sensitization. Noted treatment: therapeutic diphenylcyclopropenone sensitization with weekly scalp DPC. Blood sampling preceded each patch test application. On this clonotype itself: The target antigen is unknown.

CDR3 length equals 12 residues. V dropped 6 bases and J dropped 6 bases, with 10 bases sitting between them. Original analysis: Over 95,000 TCRs per sample was the median, with a range of about 20,000 to 750,000. TCRdb independently ran MiXCR on the RACE reads; one entry per CDR3 protein. None of the V and J calls come from the authors' own analysis; TCRdb made them. The sample includes about 120,000 distinct CDR3 sequences, around 10% seen only once; the top ten take roughly 1.5%. The genes are TRBV12-3 or TRBV12-4 and TRBJ2-3, with unresolved D. The sample here was whole blood, taken in connection with sensitization to the hapten diphenylcyclopropenone (DPC). The receptor comes from a woman aged 45 to 65 with alopecia areata. Some clones in this sample may be carry-over from other donors' samples. The DNA for the CDR3 is TGTGCCAGCAGAGGAGTGAGCGATACGCAGTATTTT. Its protein product is CASRGVSDTQYF.